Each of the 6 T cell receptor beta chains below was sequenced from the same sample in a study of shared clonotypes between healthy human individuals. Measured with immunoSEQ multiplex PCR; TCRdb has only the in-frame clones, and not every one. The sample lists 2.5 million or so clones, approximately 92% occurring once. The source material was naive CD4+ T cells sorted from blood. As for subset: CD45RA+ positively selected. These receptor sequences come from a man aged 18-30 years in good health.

Here the CDR3 reads CASRGGRGSGQPQHF. In nucleotides, the CDR3 is TGTGCCAGCAGGGGAGGACGGGGGAGCGGTCAGCCCCAGCATTTT. The chain employs TRBV2 and TRBJ1-5; tentative D call: TRBD1 (5 bases). The CDR3 runs to 15 residues. Germline CDR1 and CDR2: SNHLY and FYNNEI. V was trimmed by 6 bases and J by 6 bases, leaving 18 bases between them.

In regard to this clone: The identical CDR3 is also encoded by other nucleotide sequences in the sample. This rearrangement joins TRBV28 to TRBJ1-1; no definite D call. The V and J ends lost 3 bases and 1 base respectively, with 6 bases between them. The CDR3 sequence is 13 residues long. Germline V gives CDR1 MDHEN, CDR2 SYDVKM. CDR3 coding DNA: TGTGCCAGCAGTTTGTCCGGGAACACTGAAGCTTTCTTT. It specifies CASSLSGNTEAFF. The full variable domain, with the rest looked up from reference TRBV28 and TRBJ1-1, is DVKVTQSSRYLVKRTGEKVFLECVQDMDHENMFWYRQDPGLGLRLIYFSYDVKMKEKGDIPEGYSVSREKKERFSLILESASTNQTSMYLCASSLSGNTEAFFGQGTRLTVV.

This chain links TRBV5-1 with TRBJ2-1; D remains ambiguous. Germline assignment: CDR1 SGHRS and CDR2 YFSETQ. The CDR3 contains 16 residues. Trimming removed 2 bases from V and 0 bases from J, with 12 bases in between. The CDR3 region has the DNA TGCGCCAGCAGCTTCACAAGATCGGGCTCCTACAATGAGCAGTTCTTC. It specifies CASSFTRSGSYNEQFF.

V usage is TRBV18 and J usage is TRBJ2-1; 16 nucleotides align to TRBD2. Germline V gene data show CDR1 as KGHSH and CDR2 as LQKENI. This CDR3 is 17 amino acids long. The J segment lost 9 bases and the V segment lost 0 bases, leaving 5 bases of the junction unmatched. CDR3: CASSPPGLAGGPVEQFF. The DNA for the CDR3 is TGTGCCAGCTCACCACCGGGACTAGCGGGAGGGCCGGTTGAGCAGTTCTTC.

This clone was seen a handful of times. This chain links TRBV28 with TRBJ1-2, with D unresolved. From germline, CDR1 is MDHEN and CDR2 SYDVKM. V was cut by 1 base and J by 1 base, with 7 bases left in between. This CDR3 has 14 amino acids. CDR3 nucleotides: TGTGCCAGCAGTTTATCACAGATTAACTATGGCTACACCTTC. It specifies CASSLSQINYGYTF.

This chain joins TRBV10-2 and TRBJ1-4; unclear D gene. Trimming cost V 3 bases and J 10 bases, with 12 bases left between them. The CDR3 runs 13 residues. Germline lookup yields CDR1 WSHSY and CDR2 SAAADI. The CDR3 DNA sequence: TGCGCCAGCAGTGAACAGACGGTTGGAAAACTGTTTTTT. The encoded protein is CASSEQTVGKLFF.